This T cell receptor (beta chain) originates from a study of vaccination and CD4 T cells after COVID-19. Study at large: Those taking part got two shots of either the BNT162b2 or the mRNA-1273 vaccine. Overlapping spike pools from SARS-CoV-2 and HCoV-NL63, HCoV-OC43 and HCoV-229E served as culture stimuli.

The CDR3 runs 15 residues. Germline values: CDR1 MNHNS, CDR2 SASEGT. V lost 7 bases and J lost 0, with 14 bases in between. The Oncomine TCR Beta short-read assay generated sequence data from the DNA of cultured CD4+ T cells. MiXCR was run by TCRdb on the PCR reads, yielding one entry per CDR3 protein. The table lists about 18,000 distinct CDR3 sequences, more than 70% of them singletons. Treatment denoted: roughly nine-day PBMC culture with coronavirus spike peptide pools or control peptides (ViraFEST assay). With peptide pools, ViraFEST first expanded antigen-specific T cells and afterwards sequenced their TCRs. Points on this clonotype: Its target is not known.

This receptor was obtained from a human donor who received a COVID-19 vaccine. The source was CD4+ T cells from blood, cultured in vitro, collected after SARS-CoV-2 vaccination. The chain couples TRBV6-1 to TRBJ2-3; tentative D call: TRBD2 (5 bases). The CDR3, as DNA: TGTGCCAGCAAGGCGGGTTCTCCTAGCACAGATACGCAGTATTTT. This gives the protein CASKAGSPSTDTQYF.